This T cell receptor (beta chain) was found in a study of liver allograft versus peripheral blood T cells. Across the study: Peripheral blood of the recipients supplied T cell receptor repertoires that were compared with those in transplanted livers.

TCRdb reanalysed the reads using MiXCR and keeps one entry per CDR3 protein. The profile covers under 900 distinct CDR3 sequences, with 15% to 20% appearing a single time and around 28% taken by the ten largest. This clonotype is categorized as medium-sized. What it binds is unknown. Germline V gene data show CDR1 as LNHDA and CDR2 as SQIVND (reference sequence). This CDR3 has 14 amino acids. The J segment lost 4 bases and the V segment lost 9 bases, leaving 10 bases of the junction unmatched. Study conclusions and caveats: Liver allograft repertoires of T cell receptors reportedly diverged from peripheral blood repertoires.

The chain is built from TRBV19 and TRBJ1-1, with 8 nucleotides matching TRBD1. The receptor was isolated from a human patient who had a liver transplant. Some T cells may be transferred from the graft donor. CDR3 coding DNA: TGTGCCAGCGAGCAGGGGGCGGCGGGCACTGAAGCTTTCTTT. Its translation is CASEQGAAGTEAFF.